This T cell receptor (beta chain) was captured by sequencing in a study of CD8 T cells in Susac syndrome. Per the germline V gene, CDR1 is SEHNR and CDR2 is FQNEAQ (reference sequence). V was shortened by 1 base and J by 8 bases, with 6 bases between the two germline ends. This CDR3 has 12 residues. An input of about 0.5 to 1 ug of RNA was subjected to reverse transcription using random hexamers. MiXCR, run by TCRdb on the immunoSEQ multiplex PCR reads, gives a single entry per CDR3 protein. The sample lists roughly 110,000 distinct CDR3 sequences; 80% to 95% were seen once. The sequence came from a human donor in good health. The chain carries TRBV7-9 and TRBJ2-1; D not certain. Sequencing input: CD8+ T cells from PBMCs. CDR3 sequence (DNA): TGTGCCAGCAGCTTAGGAGCATATGAGCAGTTCTTC. Translation: CASSLGAYEQFF.